This T cell receptor beta chain comes out of a study of blood T cells in healthy people across ages. The authors ran a second PCR of roughly 6 to 12 cycles using a sample-barcoded 5' primer and a J-beta primer mix. One entry per CDR3 protein, called by TCRdb with MiXCR from the 5' RACE reads. The table records around 1.5 million distinct CDR3 sequences, roughly 60% of them present only once. Points on this clonotype: Its antigen is unknown.

No fewer than 7 million PBMCs went into each sample. Study-level findings and limits: Nothing was known about donor CMV status, and this possibly confounded expanded clonotype changes.

CDR1 DFQATT and CDR2 SNEGSKA come from the germline V gene (reference sequence). This CDR3 region has 11 residues. Trimming took off 6 bases at V and 7 bases at J, with 10 bases between the two ends. This receptor was taken from a man younger than 35 in good health. Sequenced sample: blood. The chain uses TRBV20-1 and TRBJ2-1; D is ambiguous. In DNA, the CDR3 is TGCAGTGCCGCAGAAACTAATGAGCAGTTCTTC. Its protein is CSAAETNEQFF.